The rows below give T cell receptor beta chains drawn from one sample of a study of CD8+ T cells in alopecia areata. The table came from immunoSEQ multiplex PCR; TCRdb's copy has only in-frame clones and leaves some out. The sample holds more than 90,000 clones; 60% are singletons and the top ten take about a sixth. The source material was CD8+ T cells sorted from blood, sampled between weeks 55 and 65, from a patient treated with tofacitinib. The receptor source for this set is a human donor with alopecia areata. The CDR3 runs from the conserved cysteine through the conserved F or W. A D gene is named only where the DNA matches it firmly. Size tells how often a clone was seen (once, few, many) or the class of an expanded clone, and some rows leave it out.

cdr3_nt: TGTGCCAAGACCAGGGACTCCTACGAGCAGTACTTC
cdr3_aa: CAKTRDSYEQYF
clone_size: .
v_call: TRBV2
d_call: .
j_call: TRBJ2-7

cdr3_nt: TGTGCCAGCAGCTTAAGCACCGGGACTCATTCTACAGATACGCAGTATTTT
cdr3_aa: CASSLSTGTHSTDTQYF
clone_size: .
v_call: TRBV7-3
d_call: .
j_call: TRBJ2-3

cdr3_nt: TGTGCCAGCAGCGGGGTGCAGGCCATGGGCTACGAGCAGTACTTC
cdr3_aa: CASSGVQAMGYEQYF
clone_size: .
v_call: TRBV28
d_call: .
j_call: TRBJ2-7

cdr3_nt: TGTGCCAGCAGCGTAGATGGGGGGTTGCCTCCCTACGAGCAGTACTTC
cdr3_aa: CASSVDGGLPPYEQYF
clone_size: .
v_call: TRBV9
d_call: .
j_call: TRBJ2-7

cdr3_nt: TGCGCCAGCAGCGGGACCGGATCCTACGAGCAGTACTTC
cdr3_aa: CASSGTGSYEQYF
clone_size: .
v_call: TRBV4-1
d_call: .
j_call: TRBJ2-7

cdr3_nt: TGTGCCGGCAGAAAGACAGGTCCAGGAACTGAAGCTTTCTTT
cdr3_aa: CAGRKTGPGTEAFF
clone_size: .
v_call: TRBV2
d_call: .
j_call: TRBJ1-1

cdr3_nt: TGCAGCGTCGGCACCGAGGGCTGGACTGAAGCTTTCTTT
cdr3_aa: CSVGTEGWTEAFF
clone_size: few
v_call: TRBV29-1
d_call: .
j_call: TRBJ1-1

cdr3_nt: TGCGCCAGCAGCGCGGGACTAGCGGGCGACAATGAGCAGTTCTTC
cdr3_aa: CASSAGLAGDNEQFF
clone_size: few
v_call: TRBV5-1
d_call: TRBD2
j_call: TRBJ2-1

cdr3_nt: TGTGCCAGCAGAGGGGTAAGCACTGAAGCTTTCTTT
cdr3_aa: CASRGVSTEAFF
clone_size: .
v_call: TRBV2
d_call: .
j_call: TRBJ1-1

cdr3_nt: TGTGCCAGCAGTCCTCATCCCACAGGGGATGGGGAGCTGTTTTTT
cdr3_aa: CASSPHPTGDGELFF
clone_size: .
v_call: TRBV6-4
d_call: TRBD1
j_call: TRBJ2-2

cdr3_nt: TGTGCCAGATGGGCCTCAGGGAGGGAGAACACTGAAGCTTTCTTT
cdr3_aa: CARWASGRENTEAFF
clone_size: .
v_call: TRBV2
d_call: .
j_call: TRBJ1-1

cdr3_nt: TGTGCCTGGAGTGTACGGGACAGGGTCCCCTACGAGCAGTACTTC
cdr3_aa: CAWSVRDRVPYEQYF
clone_size: .
v_call: TRBV30
d_call: TRBD1
j_call: TRBJ2-7

cdr3_nt: TGTGCCAGCAGCCTGAGGGACAGGGCCCGCACAGATACGCAGTATTTT
cdr3_aa: CASSLRDRARTDTQYF
clone_size: .
v_call: TRBV13
d_call: TRBD1
j_call: TRBJ2-3

cdr3_nt: TGTGCCAGCAGCCCTCCGTGGGGTGAAAAACTGTTTTTT
cdr3_aa: CASSPPWGEKLFF
clone_size: .
v_call: TRBV9
d_call: .
j_call: TRBJ1-4

cdr3_nt: TGTGCCAGCAGTGCCCCGACAGGGGGAGGCAACGAGCAGTACTTC
cdr3_aa: CASSAPTGGGNEQYF
clone_size: .
v_call: TRBV2
d_call: TRBD1
j_call: TRBJ2-7

cdr3_nt: TGTGCCAGCAGTAAAAGGACCGGGAATGAGCAGTTCTTC
cdr3_aa: CASSKRTGNEQFF
clone_size: few
v_call: TRBV6-8
d_call: .
j_call: TRBJ2-1

cdr3_nt: TGTGCCAGCAGTTTGCCGGGGGCCGGGGAGCTGTTTTTT
cdr3_aa: CASSLPGAGELFF
clone_size: .
v_call: TRBV27
d_call: .
j_call: TRBJ2-2

cdr3_nt: TGTGCCAGTAGTATGGGTTTAGTTGGCTACGAGCAGTACTTC
cdr3_aa: CASSMGLVGYEQYF
clone_size: .
v_call: TRBV19
d_call: .
j_call: TRBJ2-7

cdr3_nt: TGTGCCAGCAGTTACTTGGGGGCCTCTCAGCCCCAGCATTTT
cdr3_aa: CASSYLGASQPQHF
clone_size: .
v_call: TRBV6-5
d_call: .
j_call: TRBJ1-5

cdr3_nt: TGTGCCAGCAGTTACGGGGGACCGGGACACACCTACGAGCAGTACTTC
cdr3_aa: CASSYGGPGHTYEQYF
clone_size: .
v_call: TRBV6-5
d_call: .
j_call: TRBJ2-7

cdr3_nt: TGTGCCAGCACCCTTACCCGGAAGTATGGCTACACCTTC
cdr3_aa: CASTLTRKYGYTF
clone_size: few
v_call: TRBV6-6
d_call: .
j_call: TRBJ1-2

cdr3_nt: TGTGCCAGCAGCTTAGGCGGCACTGACTACGAGCAGTACTTC
cdr3_aa: CASSLGGTDYEQYF
clone_size: few
v_call: TRBV13
d_call: .
j_call: TRBJ2-7

cdr3_nt: TGTGCCAGCAAGTACAGAGTGTATGGCTACACCTTC
cdr3_aa: CASKYRVYGYTF
clone_size: .
v_call: TRBV2
d_call: .
j_call: TRBJ1-2

cdr3_nt: TGTGCCAGCAGCGTAGTAGCGAATGGCAATGAGCAGTTCTTC
cdr3_aa: CASSVVANGNEQFF
clone_size: .
v_call: TRBV9
d_call: .
j_call: TRBJ2-1

cdr3_nt: TGTGCCAGCACCCCGAACGATTACGAGCAGTACTTC
cdr3_aa: CASTPNDYEQYF
clone_size: few
v_call: TRBV11-1
d_call: .
j_call: TRBJ2-7

cdr3_nt: TGTGCCAGCCAGACCTCTCCTTACGAGCAGTACTTC
cdr3_aa: CASQTSPYEQYF
clone_size: once
v_call: TRBV25-1
d_call: .
j_call: TRBJ2-7

cdr3_nt: TGCGCCAGCAGCCAGGGAGCGGGGGCCTTCTACGAGCAGTACTTC
cdr3_aa: CASSQGAGAFYEQYF
clone_size: .
v_call: TRBV4-1
d_call: TRBD2
j_call: TRBJ2-7

cdr3_nt: TGTGCCAGCAGTTACTCGCAATCCGGCAATCAGCCCCAGCATTTT
cdr3_aa: CASSYSQSGNQPQHF
clone_size: .
v_call: TRBV6-5
d_call: .
j_call: TRBJ1-5

cdr3_nt: TGTGCCAGCAGTTCTACAGGGGTACTCGAGCAGTACTTC
cdr3_aa: CASSSTGVLEQYF
clone_size: .
v_call: TRBV6-5
d_call: TRBD1
j_call: TRBJ2-7

cdr3_nt: TGTGCCTGGAGTGTGTCCTATGGCTACACCTTC
cdr3_aa: CAWSVSYGYTF
clone_size: few
v_call: TRBV30
d_call: .
j_call: TRBJ1-2